Included here is one T cell receptor beta chain sequence, with context. The antigen it binds to is not known. Per-base qualities were not stored, and no clone one base away is much larger. CDR3 length: 8 amino acids, cysteine to phenylalanine. The entry retains the CDR3 DNA only, 24 bases that are in frame from base 1. Based on the germline V gene, the CDR1 and CDR2 sequences are SQVTM and ANQGSEA. V is reduced by 4 bases and J by 9 bases, leaving a spacing of 4 bases between them. This specimen comes from a study of OX40 agonist ivuxolimab in advanced cancers. About the study as a whole: Ivuxolimab, which targeted the costimulatory receptor OX40 (CD134), was an agonistic, fully human IgG2 monoclonal antibody. Intravenous ivuxolimab was administered to patients every 2 weeks at six dose levels: 0.01, 0.1, 0.3, 1.5, 3 and 10 mg/kg. Among the 52 dose-escalation patients, approximately 20 had hepatocellular carcinoma, 15 or so melanoma, 9 renal cell carcinoma and 9 head and neck cancer. In the dose-escalation cohort, around four fifths of patients were male, and the mean age was approximately 60 years with a range of about 20 to 79. Patients were allowed to have had prior anti-PD-1, anti-PD-L1 or anti-CTLA-4 therapy, and approximately 43% of the dose-escalation patients had previously received checkpoint inhibitors. Partial responses occurred in three dose-escalation patients: two with cutaneous melanoma and one with hepatocellular carcinoma. The point of sequencing TCRbeta in the periphery was to test whether ivuxolimab changed TCR sequence diversity and drove clonal T-cell expansion. The monotherapy dose-escalation portion (N of about 57 patients) of the phase I ivuxolimab trial is reported in the paper. Study-level results and caveats: Clonal expansion of both CD4+ and CD8+ blood T cells was observed from baseline to week 6 at doses 0.1 to 3.0 mg/kg. Low levels of normalized T-cell clonal expansion were also shown by some nonresponding patients. On average, CD8+ T cells showed more expanded clones than CD4+ T cells after ivuxolimab. In the 0.1-3.0 mg/kg groups, partial responders had among the lowest normalized peripheral clonal expansion, particularly in CD8+ T cells. Antigen specificity was not determined for the clonally expanded peripheral T cells.

Genomic DNA was extracted from sorted cells for sequencing of the TCRbeta CDR3 region. The immunoSEQ Assay was used to sequence the TCRbeta CDR3 regions. TCRdb took this table from immuneACCESS and kept in-frame rearrangements with V and J called. Such tables lack part of the clones; where checked against another copy, unresolved V genes explain under half of the gap, and the rest is unexplained. The sample profile shows around 56,000 clones; approximately 88% of them were found once. Clones ranked in the top ten supply 8.5% to 14% of the sample. The trial excluded patients who had a history of autoimmune disease or were on systemic immunosuppression. Peripheral blood for TCR sequencing was drawn from every dose cohort at baseline, at cycle 4 day 1 and at cycle 7 day 1. The samples were drawn from a first-in-human, open-label, multicenter phase I dose-escalation trial of ivuxolimab. The trial enrolled adults with locally advanced or metastatic head and neck squamous cell, hepatocellular, melanoma or renal cell carcinoma. Before TCR sequencing, CD4+ T cells and CD8+ T cells from peripheral blood were sorted into separate populations.

The receptor was isolated from an adult with an advanced solid tumor such as melanoma, head and neck, liver or kidney cancer. The material was CD4+ or CD8+ T cells sorted from blood, obtained in a trial of the OX40 agonist ivuxolimab. This chain joins TRBV29-1 to TRBJ2-7, with the D segment identity uncertain. The nucleotide sequence is TGCAGCGTTGGAGGGCAGTACTTC. Its protein is CSVGGQYF.